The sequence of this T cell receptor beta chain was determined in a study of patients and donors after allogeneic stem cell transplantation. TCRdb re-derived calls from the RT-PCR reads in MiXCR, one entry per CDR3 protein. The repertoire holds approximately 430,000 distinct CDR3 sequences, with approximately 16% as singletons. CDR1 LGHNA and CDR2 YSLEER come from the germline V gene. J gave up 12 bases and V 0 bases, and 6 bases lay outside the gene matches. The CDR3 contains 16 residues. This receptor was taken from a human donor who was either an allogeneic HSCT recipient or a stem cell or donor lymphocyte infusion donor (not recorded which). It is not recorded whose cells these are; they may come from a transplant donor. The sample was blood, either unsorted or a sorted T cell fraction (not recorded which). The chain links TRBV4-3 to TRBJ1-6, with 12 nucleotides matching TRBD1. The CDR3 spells CASSQDGTGGRLPLHF. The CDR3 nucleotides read TGCGCCAGCAGCCAAGATGGGACAGGGGGCCGATTACCCCTCCACTTT.